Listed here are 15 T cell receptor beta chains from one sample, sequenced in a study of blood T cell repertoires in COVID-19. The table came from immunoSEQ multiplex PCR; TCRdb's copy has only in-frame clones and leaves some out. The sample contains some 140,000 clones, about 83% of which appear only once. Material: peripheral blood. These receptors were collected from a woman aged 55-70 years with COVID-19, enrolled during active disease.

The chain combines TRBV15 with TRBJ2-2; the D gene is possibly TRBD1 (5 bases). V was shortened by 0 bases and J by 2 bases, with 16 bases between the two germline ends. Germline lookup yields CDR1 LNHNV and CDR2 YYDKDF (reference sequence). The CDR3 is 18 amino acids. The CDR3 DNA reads TGTGCCACCAGCAGAGATAGGGGCCGGGCCTTAAACACCGGGGAGCTGTTTTTT. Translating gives CATSRDRGRALNTGELFF.

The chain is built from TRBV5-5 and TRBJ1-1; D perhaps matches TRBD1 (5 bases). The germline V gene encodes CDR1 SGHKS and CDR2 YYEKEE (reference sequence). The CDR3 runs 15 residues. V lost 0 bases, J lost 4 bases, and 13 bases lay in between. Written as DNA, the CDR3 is TGTGCCAGCAGCTTGGTGAGTCAGGGTGTCACTGAAGCTTTCTTT. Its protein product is CASSLVSQGVTEAFF.

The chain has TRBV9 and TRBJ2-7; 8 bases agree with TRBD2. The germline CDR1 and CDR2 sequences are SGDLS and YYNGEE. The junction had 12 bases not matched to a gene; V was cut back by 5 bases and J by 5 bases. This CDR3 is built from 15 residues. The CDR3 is CASSSSGSAWNEQYF. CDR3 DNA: TGTGCCAGCAGTTCCAGCGGGAGCGCCTGGAACGAGCAGTACTTC.

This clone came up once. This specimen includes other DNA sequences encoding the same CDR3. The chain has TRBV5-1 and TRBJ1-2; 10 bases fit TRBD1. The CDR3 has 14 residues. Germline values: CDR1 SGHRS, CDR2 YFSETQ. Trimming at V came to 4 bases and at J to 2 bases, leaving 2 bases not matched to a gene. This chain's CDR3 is CASSETGGNYGYTF. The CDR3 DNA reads TGCGCCAGCAGCGAGACAGGGGGCAACTATGGCTACACCTTC.

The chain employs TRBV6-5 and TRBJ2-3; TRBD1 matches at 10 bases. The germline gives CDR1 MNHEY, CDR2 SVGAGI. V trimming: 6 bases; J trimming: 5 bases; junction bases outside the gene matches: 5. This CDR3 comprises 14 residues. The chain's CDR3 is CASRGQGRGDTQYF. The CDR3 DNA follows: TGTGCCAGCAGGGGACAGGGGAGAGGAGATACGCAGTATTTT.

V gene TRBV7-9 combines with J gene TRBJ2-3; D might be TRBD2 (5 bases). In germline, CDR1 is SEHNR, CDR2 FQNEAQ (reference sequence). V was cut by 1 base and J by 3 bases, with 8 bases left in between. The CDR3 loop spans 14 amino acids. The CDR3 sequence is CASSLGLPTDTQYF. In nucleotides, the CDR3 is TGTGCCAGCAGCTTAGGACTACCTACAGATACGCAGTATTTT.

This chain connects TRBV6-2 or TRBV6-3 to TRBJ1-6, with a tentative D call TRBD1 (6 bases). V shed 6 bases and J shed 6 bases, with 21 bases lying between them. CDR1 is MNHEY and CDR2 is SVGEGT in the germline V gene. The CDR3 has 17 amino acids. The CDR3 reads CASSATAGQLFNSPLHF. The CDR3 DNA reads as TGTGCCAGCAGCGCTACCGCTGGACAGCTTTTTAATTCACCCCTCCACTTT.

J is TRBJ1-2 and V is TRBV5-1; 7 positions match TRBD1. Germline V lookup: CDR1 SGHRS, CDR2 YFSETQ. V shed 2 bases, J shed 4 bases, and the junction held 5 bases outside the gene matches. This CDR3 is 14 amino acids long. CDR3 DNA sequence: TGCGCCAGCAGCTTCCGCAGGGGGTCCTATGGCTACACCTTC. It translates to CASSFRRGSYGYTF.

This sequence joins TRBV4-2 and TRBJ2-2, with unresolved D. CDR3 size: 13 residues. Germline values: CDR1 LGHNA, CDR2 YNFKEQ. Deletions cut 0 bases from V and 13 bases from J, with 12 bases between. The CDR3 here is CASSQDNSLGLFF. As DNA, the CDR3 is TGTGCCAGCAGCCAAGATAATAGCTTAGGGCTGTTTTTT.

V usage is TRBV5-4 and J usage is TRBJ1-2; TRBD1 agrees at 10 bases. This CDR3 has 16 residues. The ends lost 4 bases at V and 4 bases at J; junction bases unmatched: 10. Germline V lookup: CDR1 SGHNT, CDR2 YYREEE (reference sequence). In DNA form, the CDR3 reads TGTGCCAGCAGCCCAACTGACAGGGGGCGGTCCTATGGCTACACCTTC. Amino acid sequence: CASSPTDRGRSYGYTF.

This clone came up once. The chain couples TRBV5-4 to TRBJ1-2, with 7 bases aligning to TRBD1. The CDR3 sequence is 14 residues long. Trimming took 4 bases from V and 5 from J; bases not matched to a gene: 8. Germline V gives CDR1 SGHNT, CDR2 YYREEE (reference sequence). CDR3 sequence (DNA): TGTGCCAGCAGCGCGACAGGGTTGGGGTATGGCTACACCTTC. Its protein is CASSATGLGYGYTF.

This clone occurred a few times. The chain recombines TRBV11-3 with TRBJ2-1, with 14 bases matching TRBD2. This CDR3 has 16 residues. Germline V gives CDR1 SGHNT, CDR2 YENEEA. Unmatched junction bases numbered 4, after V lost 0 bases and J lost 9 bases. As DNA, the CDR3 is TGTGCCAGCAGCTTAGAGACTAGCGGGAGGGTGGTTGAGCAGTTCTTC. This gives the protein CASSLETSGRVVEQFF.

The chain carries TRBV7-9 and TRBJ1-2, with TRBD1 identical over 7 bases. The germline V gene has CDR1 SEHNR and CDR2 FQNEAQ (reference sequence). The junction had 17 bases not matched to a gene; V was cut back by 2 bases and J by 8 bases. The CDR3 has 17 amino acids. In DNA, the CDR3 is TGTGCCAGCAGCTTACTAGGATTTCAGGGGGAAATATGGGGCTACACCTTC. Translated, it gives CASSLLGFQGEIWGYTF.

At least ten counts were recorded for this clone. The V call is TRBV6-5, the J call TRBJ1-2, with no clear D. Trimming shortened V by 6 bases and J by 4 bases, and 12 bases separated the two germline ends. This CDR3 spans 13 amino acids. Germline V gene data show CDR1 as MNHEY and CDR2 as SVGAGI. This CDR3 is CASSLGRSYGYTF. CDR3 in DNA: TGTGCCAGCAGCCTCGGTAGGAGCTATGGCTACACCTTC.

CDR3 coding DNA: TGTGCCAGCAGCGGACTAGCGGGAGGGCCGAATGAGCAGTTCTTC. This translates into CASSGLAGGPNEQFF. The gene calls are TRBV9 and TRBJ2-1, with TRBD2 identical over 14 bases. Germline V gene lookup returns CDR1 SGDLS and CDR2 YYNGEE. The CDR3 runs to 15 residues. V lost 3 bases, J lost 7 bases, and 3 bases stayed unmatched. The variable domain in full, with the rest retrieved from reference TRBV9 and TRBJ2-1, is DSGVTQTPKHLITATGQRVTLRCSPRSGDLSVYWYQQSLDQGLQFLIQYYNGEERAKGNILERFSAQQFPDLHSELNLSSLELGDSALYFCASSGLAGGPNEQFFGPGTRLTVL.